This passage covers 5 T cell receptor beta chains from one sample sequenced in a study of cytomegalovirus exposure and HLA in healthy donors. Sequencing used immunoSEQ multiplex PCR; TCRdb keeps in-frame clones, though not all of them. Counted here are about 120,000 clones, 88% occurring once; the ten biggest clones make up around 6%. Sequenced sample: PBMCs. The receptors originated from a woman under 30 in good health and CMV-seropositive.

V and J are TRBV5-1 and TRBJ1-4, with 8 nucleotides matching TRBD1. The CDR3 consists of 13 residues. Germline-derived CDR1 and CDR2 are SGHRS and YFSETQ. V lost 0 bases to trimming and J lost 8 bases; unmatched junction nucleotides: 0. The chain's CDR3 is CASSLGDREKLFF. CDR3 DNA sequence: TGCGCCAGCAGCTTGGGGGACAGGGAAAAACTGTTTTTT.

The chain couples TRBV7-3 to TRBJ1-1; TRBD1 matches 7 bases. The germline V gene encodes CDR1 SGHTA and CDR2 FQGTGA. CDR3 length: 14 amino acids. Losses at the gene ends were 5 bases for V and 4 bases for J; bases not matched to a gene: 7. This chain's CDR3 is CASSPGTEPTEAFF. CDR3 nucleotide sequence: TGTGCCAGCAGCCCCGGGACAGAGCCCACTGAAGCTTTCTTT. Together with reference TRBV7-3 and TRBJ1-1, the CDR3 gives the full variable domain: GAGVSQTPSNKVTEKGKYVELRCDPISGHTALYWYRQSLGQGPEFLIYFQGTGAADDSGLPNDRFFAVRPEGSVSTLKIQRTERGDSAVYLCASSPGTEPTEAFFGQGTRLTVV.

The chain combines TRBV13 with TRBJ1-2; perhaps TRBD1 as D (5 bases). The CDR3 runs 14 residues. Germline CDR1 reads PRHDT; CDR2 reads FYEKMQ (reference sequence). The ends were cut back, 5 bases at V and 0 bases at J, with 10 bases in the middle. The CDR3 sequence is CASSKGLANYGYTF. The CDR3 region has the DNA TGTGCCAGCAGCAAGGGACTTGCTAACTATGGCTACACCTTC.

J is TRBJ2-6 and V is TRBV27, with 11 bases matching TRBD1. Per the germline V gene, CDR1 is MNHEY and CDR2 is SMNVEV (reference sequence). This CDR3 comprises 21 residues. J gave up 3 bases and V 0 bases, and 13 bases lay outside the gene matches. The CDR3 DNA follows: TGTGCCAGCAGTTTATCGAGGGGTAGAGGACAGGGGGCAATTGGGGCCAACGTCCTGACTTTC. Translated, it gives CASSLSRGRGQGAIGANVLTF.

The V call is TRBV27, the J call TRBJ1-3; maybe TRBD1 (6 bases). V was cut by 5 bases and J by 2 bases, with 16 bases left in between. The CDR3 consists of 16 residues. Germline CDR1 reads MNHEY; CDR2 reads SMNVEV (reference sequence). Written as DNA, the CDR3 is TGTGCCAGCAGTCCAGGAACAGGGATGGCTGGAAACACCATATATTTT. This codes for CASSPGTGMAGNTIYF.